The clone carrying this TCR beta chain was recorded many times. This sample is part of a study of T-cell reconstitution after alpha-beta-depleted transplantation in children. The germline V and J ends were trimmed by 7 bases and 0 bases, with 14 bases remaining between them. CDR3 length: 15 amino acids. Germline V gene data show CDR1 as MNHEY and CDR2 as SMNVEV (reference sequence). A library of TCRbeta sequences, prepared with unique molecular identifiers, was generated. From the PCR reads, TCRdb called clonotypes with MiXCR, one entry per CDR3 protein. The sample gives 600,000 to 700,000 distinct CDR3 sequences, 16% of which show up once; 0.8% to 1.1% is in the top ten.

J is TRBJ2-3 and V is TRBV27, with D unresolved. This specimen was PBMCs from the stem cell graft donor, taken from the stem cell graft. The source is a human donor who donated a stem cell graft to a child with acute myeloid leukemia. CDR3 sequence reads: CASTLSGFSTDTQYF. In DNA form, the CDR3 reads TGTGCCAGCACCCTGAGTGGGTTTAGCACAGATACGCAGTATTTT.